The next 27 T cell receptor beta chains were all read from a single sample in a study of OX40 agonist ivuxolimab in advanced cancers. Data came from immunoSEQ multiplex PCR; TCRdb stores just in-frame clones and leaves some out. This table has about 98,000 clones, roughly nine tenths appearing once. The sample was CD4+ or CD8+ T cells sorted from blood, taken in a trial of the OX40 agonist ivuxolimab. The receptors were sampled from an adult with an advanced solid tumor such as melanoma, head and neck, liver or kidney cancer.

The J gene is TRBJ1-1, the V gene TRBV5-1; TRBD1 aligns across 7 bases. The CDR3 runs to 14 residues. CDR1 and CDR2 from the germline V gene are SGHRS and YFSETQ. The V and J ends lost 1 base and 7 bases, in that order; junction bases with no gene match: 7. The CDR3 loop reads CASSLQGTAGEAFF. The CDR3 DNA sequence: TGCGCCAGCAGCTTGCAGGGGACAGCTGGTGAAGCTTTCTTT.

The chain is built from TRBV7-9 and TRBJ1-1, with D possibly matching TRBD1 (5 bases). The length of the CDR3 is 16 residues. The V gene lost 5 bases and the J gene lost 5 bases, with 21 bases spanning the gap. In germline, CDR1 is SEHNR, CDR2 FQNEAQ (reference sequence). CDR3 amino acids: CASSQRDGLQRTEAFF. In nucleotides, the CDR3 is TGTGCCAGCAGCCAACGGGACGGTCTGCAGAGGACTGAAGCTTTCTTT.

The rearrangement uses TRBV19 and TRBJ1-2; D is ambiguous. Germline CDR1 reads LNHDA; CDR2 reads SQIVND (reference sequence). The CDR3 sequence is 14 residues long. V was trimmed by 2 bases and J by 0 bases, leaving 7 bases between them. The CDR3 loop is CASSIWESNYGYTF. DNA for the CDR3: TGTGCCAGTAGTATATGGGAGTCTAACTATGGCTACACCTTC.

Regarding this clone: Relative to the germline gene, one junction end is altered; a read error may explain this. The chain carries TRBV4-1 and TRBJ1-1; D is unresolved. Per the germline V gene, CDR1 is MGHRA and CDR2 is YSYEKL. This CDR3 is built from 8 residues. The CDR3 bases are TGCGCCAGCAGCCAAGGACCCTTT. Translation: CASSQGPF.

The chain recombines TRBV4-3 with TRBJ1-2; D possibly corresponds to TRBD1 (5 bases). Trimming pared 0 bases from V and 3 bases from J, leaving 11 bases between. This CDR3 contains 15 residues. Germline lookup yields CDR1 LGHNA and CDR2 YSLEER. The CDR3, as DNA: TGCGCCAGCAGCCAAGATGTGGGGCGAGACTATGGCTACACCTTC. This sequence encodes CASSQDVGRDYGYTF.

The V call is TRBV7-2, the J call TRBJ1-1, with D perhaps matching TRBD1 (5 bases). The germline V gene encodes CDR1 SGHTA and CDR2 FQGNSA. This CDR3 has 15 amino acids. Trimming stripped 5 bases from V and 1 base from J, with 14 bases between. The CDR3 bases are TGTGCCAGCAGCCCGCTTCGGAGGGGGAACACTGAAGCTTTCTTT. It is translated as CASSPLRRGNTEAFF.

The rearrangement links TRBV5-1 to TRBJ2-2, with a weak D call TRBD1 (6 bases). V shed 5 bases and J shed 1 base, with 9 bases lying between them. Germline V CDR1 and CDR2: SGHRS, YFSETQ. This CDR3 region has 14 residues. CDR3 amino acids: CASSETGNTGELFF. The CDR3 DNA is TGCGCCAGCAGTGAGACAGGGAACACCGGGGAGCTGTTTTTT. Together with reference TRBV5-1 and TRBJ2-2, the CDR3 gives the full variable domain: KAGVTQTPRYLIKTRGQQVTLSCSPISGHRSVSWYQQTPGQGLQFLFEYFSETQRNKGNFPGRFSGRQFSNSRSEMNVSTLELGDSALYLCASSETGNTGELFFGEGSRLTVL.

The chain links TRBV9 to TRBJ2-2; 11 bases line up with TRBD1. Trimming took 1 base from V and 9 from J; bases not matched to a gene: 5. The CDR3 is made up of 15 amino acids. The germline V gene has CDR1 SGDLS and CDR2 YYNGEE. CDR3 DNA: TGTGCCAGCAGCGTAAGAGGACAGGGGGCGAGGGAGCTGTTTTTT. Its protein is CASSVRGQGARELFF.

This clone was counted a single time. This specimen includes other DNA sequences encoding the same CDR3. The V and J genes are TRBV5-1 and TRBJ2-7; TRBD1 aligns across 12 bases. The CDR3 extends over 14 amino acids. V was clipped by 4 bases and J by 6 bases; unmatched bases: 5. Germline V gene sequence: CDR1 SGHRS, CDR2 YFSETQ. CDR3 amino acids: CASSLGTGGGEQYF. The CDR3 nucleotides read TGCGCCAGCAGCCTCGGGACAGGGGGCGGCGAGCAGTACTTC.

The CDR3 DNA reads as TGTGCCAGCAGGCAGGGGGGACAAGGATGGAATAGCAATCAGCCCCAGCATTTT. Translating it yields CASRQGGQGWNSNQPQHF. The gene calls are TRBV2 and TRBJ1-5, with 7 positions matching TRBD1. Germline-derived CDR1 and CDR2 are SNHLY and FYNNEI. This CDR3 region has 18 residues. Trimming at V came to 6 bases and at J to 0 bases, leaving 14 bases not matched to a gene.

The V gene is TRBV7-9, the J gene TRBJ2-7, with D possibly being TRBD2 (6 bases). Germline CDR1 reads SEHNR; CDR2 reads FQNEAQ (reference sequence). The ends were cut back, 0 bases at V and 5 bases at J, with 8 bases in the middle. The CDR3 is 13 amino acids. CDR3 sequence reads: CASSLAGGDEQYF. CDR3 in DNA: TGTGCCAGCAGCTTAGCCGGGGGAGACGAGCAGTACTTC.

A word on this clone: The identical CDR3 is also encoded by other nucleotide sequences in the sample. The chain uses TRBV19 and TRBJ2-1; D is undetermined. V was pared by 3 bases and J by 0 bases, with 6 bases between. Germline V gene lookup returns CDR1 LNHDA and CDR2 SQIVND (reference sequence). This CDR3 comprises 14 residues. This CDR3 reads CASSIDRSYNEQFF. CDR3 in DNA: TGTGCCAGTAGTATCGACCGCTCCTACAATGAGCAGTTCTTC.

V usage is TRBV5-1 and J usage is TRBJ2-2; D is uncertain. The germline CDR1 and CDR2 sequences are SGHRS and YFSETQ. This CDR3 is built from 15 residues. The V and J ends lost 4 bases and 0 bases respectively, with 10 bases between them. The CDR3 is CASSLVETNTGELFF. The CDR3 DNA is TGCGCCAGCAGCCTAGTGGAGACGAACACCGGGGAGCTGTTTTTT. The variable domain in full, completed from reference TRBV5-1 and TRBJ2-2, reads KAGVTQTPRYLIKTRGQQVTLSCSPISGHRSVSWYQQTPGQGLQFLFEYFSETQRNKGNFPGRFSGRQFSNSRSEMNVSTLELGDSALYLCASSLVETNTGELFFGEGSRLTVL.

The chain joins TRBV5-1 to TRBJ2-6, with 8 bases fitting TRBD1. V lost 3 bases and J lost 0; bases outside the gene matches: 5. The germline gives CDR1 SGHRS, CDR2 YFSETQ. This CDR3 region has 17 residues. Written as DNA, the CDR3 is TGCGCCAGCAGCTCAGGGGGCACAAACTCTGGGGCCAACGTCCTGACTTTC. This translates into CASSSGGTNSGANVLTF.

The V and J genes are TRBV2 and TRBJ1-1, with D maybe TRBD1 (5 bases). V lost 7 bases, J lost 3 bases, and 15 bases lay in between. There are 14 residues in the CDR3. Germline V CDR1 and CDR2: SNHLY, FYNNEI. In DNA, the CDR3 is TGTGCCAGCACCGCATGGGGCGGTGACACTGAAGCTTTCTTT. It encodes CASTAWGGDTEAFF.

This chain connects TRBV5-4 to TRBJ1-3; D is perhaps TRBD1 (5 bases). The CDR3 is 18 amino acids. Germline V gene data show CDR1 as SGHNT and CDR2 as YYREEE (reference sequence). With 0 bases removed from V and 0 bases from J, the gap between germline ends came to 16 bases. In nucleotides, the CDR3 is TGTGCCAGCAGCTTGGGGGGGACTCAACTGAGCTCTGGAAACACCATATATTTT. Residues: CASSLGGTQLSSGNTIYF.

The chain employs TRBV19 and TRBJ1-1; D ambiguous. The CDR3 covers 12 residues. Trimming stripped 1 base from V and 3 bases from J, with 3 bases between. Germline V gene lookup returns CDR1 LNHDA and CDR2 SQIVND (reference sequence). CDR3 amino acids: CASSIADTEAFF. The CDR3 DNA reads TGTGCCAGTAGTATAGCGGACACTGAAGCTTTCTTT.

This rearrangement joins TRBV11-2 to TRBJ2-1; D possibly corresponds to TRBD1 (6 bases). This CDR3 is 13 amino acids long. Germline assignment: CDR1 SGHAT and CDR2 FQNNGV. The germline V and J ends were trimmed by 4 bases and 12 bases, with 16 bases remaining between them. The CDR3 loop reads CASSYPQGSRQFF. The CDR3 nucleotides read TGTGCCAGCAGCTACCCCCAGGGGTCAAGGCAGTTCTTC.

The rearrangement uses TRBV6-5 and TRBJ1-2; the D gene is possibly TRBD1 (5 bases). This CDR3 comprises 13 residues. CDR1 is MNHEY and CDR2 is SVGAGI in the germline V gene. V shed 3 bases and J shed 7 bases, with 12 bases lying between them. CDR3 sequence: CASSYQGPSGYTF. CDR3 sequence (DNA): TGTGCCAGCAGTTATCAGGGTCCCTCTGGCTACACCTTC.

This clone has a handful of counts. The CDR3 DNA reads as TGTGCCAGTAGTCCTCGGACCTTAAGAGTGGGGAACATTCAGTACTTC. Residues: CASSPRTLRVGNIQYF. The J gene is TRBJ2-4, the V gene TRBV19; no definite D call. V dropped 5 bases and J dropped 7 bases, with 21 bases sitting between them. This CDR3 spans 16 amino acids. Germline V CDR1 and CDR2: LNHDA, SQIVND (reference sequence).

The chain recombines TRBV4-1 with TRBJ1-1; D not certain. Germline assignment: CDR1 MGHRA and CDR2 YSYEKL. The CDR3 totals 15 residues. V lost 1 base and J lost 1, with 10 bases in between. CDR3 residues: CASSQVGGKNTEAFF. The CDR3 DNA reads TGCGCCAGCAGCCAAGTGGGCGGAAAGAACACTGAAGCTTTCTTT.

V usage is TRBV15 and J usage is TRBJ1-4; D is possibly TRBD1 (5 bases). Germline V gene data show CDR1 as LNHNV and CDR2 as YYDKDF (reference sequence). The CDR3 contains 17 residues. Trimming took off 0 bases at V and 3 bases at J, with 14 bases between the two ends. The CDR3 DNA follows: TGTGCCACCAGCAGAGATCGGGGCAGGGCTTCTAATGAAAAACTGTTTTTT. Protein sequence: CATSRDRGRASNEKLFF. The full variable domain, its missing parts supplied by reference TRBV15 and TRBJ1-4, is DAMVIQNPRYQVTQFGKPVTLSCSQTLNHNVMYWYQQKSSQAPKLLFHYYDKDFNNEADTPDNFQSRRPNTSFCFLDIRSPGLGDTAMYLCATSRDRGRASNEKLFFGSGTQLSVL.

This chain links TRBV28 with TRBJ1-1, with a tentative D call TRBD1 (5 bases). V lost 1 base to trimming and J lost 5 bases, with 11 bases between them. The CDR3 consists of 14 residues. Per the germline V gene, CDR1 is MDHEN and CDR2 is SYDVKM. CDR3 sequence (DNA): TGTGCCAGCAGTTTATCACCAGGGCGTACTGAAGCTTTCTTT. This translates into CASSLSPGRTEAFF. The whole variable domain, remainder taken from reference TRBV28 and TRBJ1-1, is DVKVTQSSRYLVKRTGEKVFLECVQDMDHENMFWYRQDPGLGLRLIYFSYDVKMKEKGDIPEGYSVSREKKERFSLILESASTNQTSMYLCASSLSPGRTEAFFGQGTRLTVV.

The chain has TRBV7-2 and TRBJ2-7, with 7 bases lining up with TRBD2. V dropped 1 base and J dropped 6; count of bases not matched to a gene: 3. Per germline, CDR1 SGHTA and CDR2 FQGNSA. The CDR3 length is 13 residues. CDR3 in amino acids: CASSLVGGTEQYF. DNA for the CDR3: TGTGCCAGCAGCTTAGTGGGGGGGACCGAGCAGTACTTC.

This clone was seen only a few times. The junction and the germline gene differ at one end; a read error may be behind it. This sequence joins TRBV29-1 and TRBJ1-1; 7 bases map to TRBD1. CDR3 length: 14 amino acids. CDR1 is SQVTM, CDR2 ANQGSEA, per germline. The CDR3 sequence: CSVEETGVWTEAFF. CDR3 DNA: TGCAGCGTAGAAGAAACAGGGGTTTGGACTGAAGCTTTCTTT. The entire variable domain, with the rest obtained from reference TRBV29-1 and TRBJ1-1, is as follows: SAVISQKPSRDICQRGTSLTIQCQVDSQVTMMFWYRQQPGQSLTLIATANQGSEATYESGFVIDKFPISRPNLTFSTLTVSNMSPEDSSIYLCSVEETGVWTEAFFGQGTRLTVV.

The rearrangement joins TRBV2 to TRBJ1-4; D remains unclear. Germline-derived CDR1 and CDR2 are SNHLY and FYNNEI. V was shortened by 5 bases and J by 5 bases, with 15 bases between the two germline ends. This CDR3 is built from 15 residues. The CDR3 loop reads CASSSEQPANEKLFF. For the CDR3, the DNA is TGTGCCAGCAGTTCCGAGCAGCCAGCGAATGAAAAACTGTTTTTT.

The CDR3 spells CASSVYTGGARTKNIQYF. CDR3 nucleotides: TGTGCCAGCAGTGTATATACAGGGGGCGCGCGAACCAAAAACATTCAGTACTTC. The chain has TRBV6-1 and TRBJ2-4, with 9 bases identical to TRBD1. V shed 4 bases and J 2 bases; nucleotides not matched to a gene: 12. CDR3 size: 18 residues. The V gene's germline CDR1 is MNHNS and CDR2 SASEGT.